These T cell receptor beta chains were read from a single sample in a study of radiotherapy plus CTLA-4 blockade in lung cancer. The repertoire was sequenced with immunoSEQ multiplex PCR; TCRdb's copy has only in-frame clones and lacks some. The sample contains 84,000 or so clones, under 85% of which appear only once. Source: peripheral blood, taken from a patient treated with radiotherapy plus ipilimumab. The receptors originated from a human donor with non-small cell lung cancer that progressed on radiotherapy plus ipilimumab. The CDR3 runs from the conserved cysteine through the conserved F or W. Fields, in order: clone size, V gene, D gene, CDR3 protein. D genes are given only for firm matches. Part of the rows lack a size; the others show once, few, many or a class for expanded clones.

clone_size: .
v_call: TRBV28
d_call: .
cdr3_aa: CASSHLHLTNTEAFF

clone_size: .
v_call: TRBV21-1
d_call: .
cdr3_aa: CASSKDPRDDMAKNIQYF

clone_size: .
v_call: TRBV7-2
d_call: TRBD2
cdr3_aa: CASSVFSGTNTGELFF

clone_size: .
v_call: TRBV7-9
d_call: .
cdr3_aa: CASSLLGGNQPQHF

clone_size: once
v_call: TRBV11-2
d_call: .
cdr3_aa: CASSLWTANTGELFF

clone_size: .
v_call: TRBV5-6
d_call: .
cdr3_aa: CASSPWLAGVGTGELFF

clone_size: .
v_call: TRBV4-2
d_call: TRBD2
cdr3_aa: CASSQASGGVETQYF

clone_size: .
v_call: TRBV28
d_call: TRBD2
cdr3_aa: CASSSLAGGDTQYF

clone_size: .
v_call: TRBV19
d_call: .
cdr3_aa: CASSTLYGYTF

clone_size: few
v_call: TRBV19
d_call: .
cdr3_aa: CASSIPRGEKLFF

clone_size: few
v_call: TRBV4-2
d_call: TRBD2
cdr3_aa: CASSPDSSGGRDTQYF

clone_size: .
v_call: TRBV2
d_call: TRBD2
cdr3_aa: CASSGTSGNRRFF

clone_size: .
v_call: TRBV10-3
d_call: TRBD1
cdr3_aa: CAISGTGDQETQYF

clone_size: .
v_call: TRBV19
d_call: .
cdr3_aa: CASSIVGDLAMYEQYF

clone_size: .
v_call: TRBV11-3
d_call: TRBD1
cdr3_aa: CASSLVRGLDTQYF

clone_size: .
v_call: TRBV19
d_call: .
cdr3_aa: CASSIGWAAYEQYF

clone_size: few
v_call: TRBV6-5
d_call: .
cdr3_aa: CASNSLEQYF

clone_size: .
v_call: TRBV7-2
d_call: .
cdr3_aa: CASSFTRSSYEQYF

clone_size: .
v_call: TRBV5-1
d_call: TRBD2
cdr3_aa: CASSLVVAGEQYF

clone_size: .
v_call: TRBV27
d_call: .
cdr3_aa: CASSSYRNTEAFF

clone_size: .
v_call: TRBV7-9
d_call: .
cdr3_aa: CASSLSSSYNEQFF

clone_size: once
v_call: TRBV7-6
d_call: TRBD2
cdr3_aa: CASSLVGGVDEQYF

clone_size: few
v_call: TRBV10-3
d_call: .
cdr3_aa: CAISESPAAYEQYF

clone_size: .
v_call: TRBV2
d_call: .
cdr3_aa: CASSRGVSYEQYF

clone_size: .
v_call: TRBV7-3
d_call: TRBD2
cdr3_aa: CASSLTGSGGSTDTQYF

clone_size: .
v_call: TRBV2
d_call: TRBD1
cdr3_aa: CASSASQGATYEQYF

clone_size: .
v_call: TRBV9
d_call: TRBD1
cdr3_aa: CASSVAGQGGNIQYF

clone_size: once
v_call: TRBV7-9
d_call: .
cdr3_aa: CASSLIAESLYTQYF

clone_size: .
v_call: TRBV4-2
d_call: TRBD2
cdr3_aa: CASSFSSGLFTDTQYF

clone_size: .
v_call: TRBV7-3
d_call: TRBD1
cdr3_aa: CASSPQGAERGYTF

clone_size: .
v_call: TRBV18
d_call: .
cdr3_aa: CASSPLATGELFF

clone_size: .
v_call: TRBV5-1
d_call: .
cdr3_aa: CASSLAGGIVDTQYF

clone_size: .
v_call: TRBV23-1
d_call: .
cdr3_aa: CASSHPGINTGELFF

clone_size: .
v_call: TRBV7-8
d_call: TRBD1
cdr3_aa: CASSLGLTGQGENTEAFF

clone_size: .
v_call: TRBV11-3
d_call: .
cdr3_aa: CASSPTPDREETQYF

clone_size: .
v_call: TRBV18
d_call: .
cdr3_aa: CASSYRDTEAFF

clone_size: few
v_call: TRBV28
d_call: TRBD2
cdr3_aa: CASQTSRYEQYF

clone_size: .
v_call: TRBV5-6
d_call: .
cdr3_aa: CASSLEGDNSPLHF

clone_size: many
v_call: TRBV7-9
d_call: .
cdr3_aa: CASSLVEQPKEKLFF

clone_size: .
v_call: TRBV28
d_call: TRBD1
cdr3_aa: CASSSPGTAYGYTF

clone_size: .
v_call: TRBV27
d_call: .
cdr3_aa: CASSSGTRLEAFF

clone_size: .
v_call: TRBV9
d_call: .
cdr3_aa: CASSVVGGATEAFF

clone_size: .
v_call: TRBV29-1
d_call: .
cdr3_aa: CSAHKNYEQYF

clone_size: .
v_call: TRBV4-3
d_call: .
cdr3_aa: CASSQDIAVAKNIQYF

clone_size: .
v_call: TRBV18
d_call: TRBD1
cdr3_aa: CASSPSGTGAISGANVLTF

clone_size: .
v_call: TRBV27
d_call: TRBD2
cdr3_aa: CASSFAGGWTYEQYF

clone_size: .
v_call: TRBV28
d_call: .
cdr3_aa: CATQNYGYTF

clone_size: .
v_call: TRBV6-5
d_call: .
cdr3_aa: CASSPGRPVDTIYF

clone_size: few
v_call: TRBV4-2
d_call: TRBD1
cdr3_aa: CASSQVTGVEQYF